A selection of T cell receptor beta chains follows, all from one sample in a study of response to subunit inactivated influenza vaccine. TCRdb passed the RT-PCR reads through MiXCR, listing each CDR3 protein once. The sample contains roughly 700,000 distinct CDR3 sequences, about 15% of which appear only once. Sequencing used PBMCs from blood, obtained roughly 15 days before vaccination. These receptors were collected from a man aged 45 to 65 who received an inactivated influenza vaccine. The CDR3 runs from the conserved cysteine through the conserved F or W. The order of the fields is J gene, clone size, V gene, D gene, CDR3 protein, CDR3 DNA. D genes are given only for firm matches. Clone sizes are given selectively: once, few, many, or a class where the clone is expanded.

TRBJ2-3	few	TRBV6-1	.	CASRSDTTTDTQYF	TGTGCCAGCAGATCCGACACTACCACAGATACGCAGTATTTT
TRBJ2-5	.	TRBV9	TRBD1	CASNTGTAFQETQYF	TGTGCCAGCAACACCGGGACAGCCTTTCAAGAGACCCAGTACTTC
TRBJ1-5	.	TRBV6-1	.	CASSEPEVGVLGQPQHF	TGTGCCAGCAGTGAACCGGAAGTTGGGGTGTTGGGTCAGCCCCAGCATTTT
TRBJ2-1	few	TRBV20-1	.	CSVHRSSSYNEQFF	TGCAGTGTTCACAGGAGTAGCTCCTACAATGAGCAGTTCTTC
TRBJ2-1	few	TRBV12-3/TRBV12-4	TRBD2	CASNRSPTSVNEQFF	TGTGCCAGCAACAGAAGCCCCACTAGCGTCAATGAGCAGTTCTTC
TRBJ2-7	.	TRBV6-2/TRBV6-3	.	CASSPFAGLNSYEQYF	TGTGCCAGCAGCCCATTCGCCGGACTGAACTCCTACGAGCAGTACTTC
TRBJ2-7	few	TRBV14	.	CASSQDVVGREQYF	TGTGCCAGCAGCCAAGATGTGGTGGGAAGGGAGCAGTACTTC
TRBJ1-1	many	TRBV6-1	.	CASSESMNTEAFF	TGTGCCAGCAGTGAATCCATGAACACTGAAGCTTTCTTT
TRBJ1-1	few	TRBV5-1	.	CASSLFGLPAGDTEAFF	TGCGCCAGCAGCTTGTTCGGACTACCAGCGGGAGACACTGAAGCTTTCTTT
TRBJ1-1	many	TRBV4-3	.	CASSQDGHRNTEAFF	TGCGCCAGCAGCCAAGATGGGCACCGGAACACTGAAGCTTTCTTT
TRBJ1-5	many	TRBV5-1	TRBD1	CASSASGGGQPQHF	TGCGCCAGCAGCGCCTCAGGGGGCGGTCAGCCCCAGCATTTT
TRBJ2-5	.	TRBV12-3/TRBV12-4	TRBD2	CASTAGGATTRETQYF	TGTGCCAGCACCGCCGGGGGGGCAACCACCAGAGAGACCCAGTACTTC
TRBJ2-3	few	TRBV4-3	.	CASSQEVSGADTQYF	TGCGCCAGCAGCCAAGAGGTTAGCGGAGCAGATACGCAGTATTTT
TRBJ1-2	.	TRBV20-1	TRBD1	CSAPGQRYGYTF	TGCAGTGCTCCGGGACAGAGATATGGCTACACCTTC
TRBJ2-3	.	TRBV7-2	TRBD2	CASSFRLAGGSDTQYF	TGTGCCAGCAGCTTCAGACTAGCGGGGGGTTCAGATACGCAGTATTTT
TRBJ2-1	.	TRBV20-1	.	CSARGRISYNEQFF	TGCAGTGCTAGGGGCAGAATCTCCTACAATGAGCAGTTCTTC
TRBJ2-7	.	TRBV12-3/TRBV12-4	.	CASSLGTRFGQYF	TGTGCCAGCAGTTTAGGGACCAGGTTCGGGCAGTACTTC
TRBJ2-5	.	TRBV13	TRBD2	CASSSPKGLAGEETQYF	TGTGCCAGCAGCTCCCCAAAAGGACTAGCGGGGGAAGAGACCCAGTACTTC
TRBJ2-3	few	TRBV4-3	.	CASSHPGSSDTQYF	TGCGCCAGCAGCCACCCCGGTAGCTCGGATACGCAGTATTTT
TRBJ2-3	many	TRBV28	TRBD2	CASRVPGLAGTSTDTQYF	TGTGCCAGCAGGGTACCGGGACTAGCGGGAACTAGCACAGATACGCAGTATTTT
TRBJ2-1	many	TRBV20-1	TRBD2	CSADSGSYNEQFF	TGCAGTGCTGATAGCGGGAGCTACAATGAGCAGTTCTTC
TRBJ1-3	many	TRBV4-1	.	CASSHPLSSGNTIYF	TGCGCCAGCAGCCACCCTCTCAGCTCTGGAAACACCATATATTTT
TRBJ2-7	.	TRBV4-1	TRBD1	CASSHQTGNEQYF	TGCGCCAGCAGCCATCAGACAGGGAACGAGCAGTACTTC
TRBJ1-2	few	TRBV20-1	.	CSARGQGYIFGYTF	TGCAGTGCTAGAGGGCAGGGGTATATCTTCGGCTACACCTTC
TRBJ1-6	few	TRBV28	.	CASSPKSYNSPLHF	TGTGCCAGCAGTCCCAAATCCTATAATTCACCCCTCCACTTT